The 18 T cell receptor beta chains reported below all come from one sample, sequenced in a study of T-cell memory formation after mild COVID-19. TCRdb re-derived calls from the 5' RACE reads in MiXCR, one entry per CDR3 protein. The repertoire includes 250,000 to 300,000 distinct CDR3 sequences, around 15% of them detected once, and 20% to 25% sits in the top ten. Sequencing was performed on PBMCs or a T cell subset sorted from them (not recorded which). The receptors were sampled from a young man who had mild COVID-19 (a few samples of this study predate the infection). Cell type and time point are not known.

This clonotype was counted only a few times. V usage is TRBV5-1 and J usage is TRBJ1-1; the D gene is possibly TRBD1 (6 bases). The CDR3 runs to 13 residues. V was cut by 8 bases and J by 0 bases, with 11 bases left in between. Germline CDR1 SGHRS, CDR2 YFSETQ. The CDR3 region has the DNA TGCGCCAGTACGACAGGCATGAACACTGAAGCTTTCTTT. Protein product: CASTTGMNTEAFF.

This clonotype was counted at least ten times. The rearrangement joins TRBV29-1 to TRBJ1-4; D unresolved. The CDR3 is made up of 13 amino acids. Per germline, CDR1 SQVTM and CDR2 ANQGSEA. V lost 4 bases and J lost 6, with 12 bases in between. DNA for the CDR3: TGCAGCGTTGGAGTGGGGAACTATGAAAAACTGTTTTTT. Translated: CSVGVGNYEKLFF.

The CDR3 coding sequence is TGCGCCAGCAGCCAAGCCCACCCGACAGGGAGCTACGAGCAGTACTTC. Residues: CASSQAHPTGSYEQYF. V usage is TRBV4-1 and J usage is TRBJ2-7; 7 positions agree with TRBD1. The ends lost 1 base at V and 3 bases at J; junction bases unmatched: 9. This CDR3 has 16 residues. Germline V gene sequence: CDR1 MGHRA, CDR2 YSYEKL.

This clonotype has only a few counts. The gene calls are TRBV6-1 and TRBJ2-1; D unclear. Germline-derived CDR1 and CDR2 are MNHNS and SASEGT. V lost 6 bases and J 8 bases, leaving 14 bases between the germline ends. The CDR3 is made up of 13 amino acids. CDR3 coding DNA: TGTGCCAGCAGGGGTCCCCTCCCCCATGAGCAGTTCTTC. Amino acids: CASRGPLPHEQFF.

This clonotype has just a few counts. The chain is built from TRBV20-1 and TRBJ2-5; 7 bases map to TRBD1. Germline loops: CDR1 DFQATT, CDR2 SNEGSKA (reference sequence). The V and J ends lost 6 bases and 1 base, in that order; junction bases with no gene match: 5. This CDR3 contains 13 residues. The CDR3 coding sequence is TGCAGTGCCCTGGGACAGACCCAAGAGACCCAGTACTTC. It translates to CSALGQTQETQYF.

Only a few counts were recorded for this clonotype. The V call is TRBV27, the J call TRBJ1-5, with D uncertain. V was trimmed by 4 bases and J by 0 bases, leaving 13 bases between them. The germline V gene encodes CDR1 MNHEY and CDR2 SMNVEV (reference sequence). CDR3 length: 16 amino acids. The CDR3 DNA sequence: TGTGCCAGCAGTTCGATTTACACGGATAGCAATCAGCCCCAGCATTTT. Translating it yields CASSSIYTDSNQPQHF.

The rearrangement uses TRBV5-4 and TRBJ2-1, with D possibly matching TRBD2 (6 bases). Germline V gene lookup returns CDR1 SGHNT and CDR2 YYREEE (reference sequence). Trimming took 5 bases from V and 0 from J, leaving 12 bases between them. The CDR3 is made up of 15 amino acids. The CDR3 spells CASRRLGSSYNEQFF. The CDR3 nucleotides are TGTGCCAGCAGAAGACTAGGAAGCTCCTACAATGAGCAGTTCTTC.

The V call is TRBV29-1, the J call TRBJ1-2; D is undetermined. The CDR3 totals 11 residues. V was pared by 7 bases and J by 8 bases, with 14 bases between. Germline assignment: CDR1 SQVTM and CDR2 ANQGSEA. CDR3: CSAGVLSGYTF. CDR3 DNA: TGCAGCGCCGGAGTTCTGTCGGGCTACACCTTC.

This clonotype was counted a few times. This chain uses TRBV7-9 with TRBJ1-1; a possible D gene is TRBD1 (5 bases). The CDR3 extends over 14 amino acids. From germline, CDR1 is SEHNR and CDR2 FQNEAQ (reference sequence). The V end lost 7 bases, the J end lost 5 bases, and 17 bases lay between the germline ends. The CDR3 nucleotides are TGTGCCAGCACCCCCAAGGGGCAGTTTACTGAAGCTTTCTTT. Its protein product is CASTPKGQFTEAFF.

This clonotype was counted only a few times. V gene TRBV5-1 combines with J gene TRBJ1-2; D remains ambiguous. This CDR3 has 13 residues. The germline V gene encodes CDR1 SGHRS and CDR2 YFSETQ. Trimming shortened V by 2 bases and J by 8 bases, and 13 bases separated the two germline ends. CDR3 sequence (DNA): TGCGCCAGCAGCTTCGGGGTTTTGGGGGGCTACACCTTC. Its protein product is CASSFGVLGGYTF.

In its sample, this clonotype was seen a few times. V is TRBV18 and J is TRBJ1-2; D not resolved. V shed 2 bases and J shed 5 bases, with 12 bases lying between them. The germline gives CDR1 KGHSH, CDR2 LQKENI. The CDR3 spans 14 residues. The DNA for the CDR3 is TGTGCCAGCTCACCAAGTTTCCAGCCGTATGGCTACACCTTC. It codes for CASSPSFQPYGYTF.

This clonotype was counted between two and nine times. The chain combines TRBV7-8 with TRBJ1-1; TRBD1 might be the D (6 bases). Trimming removed 3 bases from V and 5 bases from J, with 19 bases in between. The V gene's germline CDR1 is SGHVS and CDR2 FQNEAQ. The CDR3 spans 16 residues. CDR3 DNA sequence: TGTGCCAGCAGCTTGCCGGGGCAGGGGCGGGGGACTGAAGCTTTCTTT. Protein: CASSLPGQGRGTEAFF.

This clonotype was seen a handful of times. The chain has TRBV6-5 and TRBJ2-3; possible D gene TRBD2, 5 bases. The CDR3 is 15 amino acids. V was clipped by 2 bases and J by 6 bases, with 15 bases between them. Looked up from germline, CDR1 is MNHEY and CDR2 is SVGAGI. The CDR3 region has the DNA TGTGCCAGCAGTTACACGTGGACGGGAAGGGATACGCAGTATTTT. Amino acids: CASSYTWTGRDTQYF.

This chain uses TRBV12-3 or TRBV12-4 with TRBJ2-7, with D perhaps TRBD1 or TRBD2 (6 bases each). V was clipped by 3 bases and J by 3 bases, with 12 bases between them. The CDR3 runs 14 residues. CDR3 DNA sequence: TGTGCCAGCAGTTTGGAAGGGGGGAACTACGAGCAGTACGTC. It is translated as CASSLEGGNYEQYV.

The V gene is TRBV5-1, the J gene TRBJ2-4; TRBD2 matches at 12 bases. The J segment lost 7 bases and the V segment lost 3 bases, leaving 2 bases of the junction unmatched. This CDR3 has 14 amino acids. CDR1 and CDR2 (germline): SGHRS, YFSETQ. CDR3 coding DNA: TGCGCCAGCAGCTACGGGACTAGCGGGAACATTCAGTACTTC. Encoded protein: CASSYGTSGNIQYF.

A few counts support this clonotype. The rearrangement links TRBV3-1 to TRBJ2-2, with D hard to call. CDR1 is LGHDT and CDR2 is YNNKEL in the germline V gene (reference sequence). CDR3 length equals 14 residues. V lost 1 base and J 4 bases, leaving 7 bases between the germline ends. The CDR3 here is CASSQVRATGELFF. DNA of the CDR3: TGTGCCAGCAGCCAAGTTCGCGCCACCGGGGAGCTGTTTTTT.

The rearrangement links TRBV5-1 to TRBJ1-6; 7 positions match TRBD1. The CDR3 is made up of 14 amino acids. The V and J ends lost 4 bases and 13 bases, in that order; junction bases with no gene match: 11. Germline assignment: CDR1 SGHRS and CDR2 YFSETQ. The CDR3 DNA is TGCGCCAGCAGCCCGGGACAGCCGGCCGTCCCCCTCCACTTT. It encodes CASSPGQPAVPLHF.

The chain uses TRBV14 and TRBJ1-1; 10 bases are a match to TRBD1. In germline, CDR1 is SGHDN, CDR2 FVKESK. The CDR3 is 14 amino acids. V lost 5 bases to trimming and J lost 5 bases; unmatched junction nucleotides: 5. CDR3 DNA: TGTGCCAGCAGCAGGGACAGGGGAAAAACTGAAGCTTTCTTT. It yields the protein CASSRDRGKTEAFF.